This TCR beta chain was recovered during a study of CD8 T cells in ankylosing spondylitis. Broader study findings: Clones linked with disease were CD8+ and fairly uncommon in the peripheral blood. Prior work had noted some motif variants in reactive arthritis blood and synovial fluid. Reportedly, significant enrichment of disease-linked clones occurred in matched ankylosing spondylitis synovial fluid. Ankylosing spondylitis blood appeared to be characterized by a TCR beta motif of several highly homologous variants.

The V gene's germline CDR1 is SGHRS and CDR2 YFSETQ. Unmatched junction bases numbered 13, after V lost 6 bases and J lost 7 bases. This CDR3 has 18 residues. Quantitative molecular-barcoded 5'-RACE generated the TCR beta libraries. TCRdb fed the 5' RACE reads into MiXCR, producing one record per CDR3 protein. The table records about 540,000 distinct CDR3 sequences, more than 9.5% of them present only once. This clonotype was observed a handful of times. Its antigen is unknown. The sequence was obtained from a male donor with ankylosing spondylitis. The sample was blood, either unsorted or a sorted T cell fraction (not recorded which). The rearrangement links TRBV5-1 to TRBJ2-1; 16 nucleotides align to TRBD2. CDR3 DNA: TGCGCCAGCACCCTTGGTGGGGGACTAGCGGGAGGGAGAAATGAGCAGTTCTTC. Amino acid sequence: CASTLGGGLAGGRNEQFF.